The rows below give T cell receptor beta chains drawn from one sample of a study of OX40 agonist ivuxolimab in advanced cancers. Repertoires were generated with immunoSEQ multiplex PCR, while TCRdb's copy carries only in-frame clones and drops some. The sample shows 65,000 to 80,000 clones, 90% of them seen only once. This specimen consisted of CD4+ or CD8+ T cells sorted from blood, obtained in a trial of the OX40 agonist ivuxolimab. The receptors come from an adult with an advanced solid tumor such as melanoma, head and neck, liver or kidney cancer. Each CDR3 is given with its conserved first and last residue. Each record gives: J gene, D gene, V gene, clone size, CDR3 DNA, CDR3 protein. A D gene is named only where the DNA matches it firmly. Clone size is shown for a subset of rows, as once, few, many or a class of expanded clone.

>TRBJ1-5|NA|TRBV5-5|few
TGTGCCAGCAGCTTGGACGCAGGGGCTCAGCCCCAGCATTTT
CASSLDAGAQPQHF
>TRBJ2-5|NA|TRBV5-8|NA
TGTGCCAGCAGCTTGGGCGCAGGGCCCCAAGAGACCCAGTACTTC
CASSLGAGPQETQYF
>TRBJ1-3|NA|TRBV7-9|NA
TGTGCCAGCAGCCCCGGTTACGGGGGAGGAAACACCATATATTTT
CASSPGYGGGNTIYF
>TRBJ2-5|NA|TRBV4-1|NA
TGCGCCAGCAGCCAAGAAACCGGGAGAGTAAAGACCCAGTACTTC
CASSQETGRVKTQYF
>TRBJ2-5|NA|TRBV7-8|NA
TGTGCCAGCAGCCCTCCAAGTGTGGGCCTTAGGCGGGAGACCCAGTACTTC
CASSPPSVGLRRETQYF
>TRBJ2-3|NA|TRBV18|NA
TGTGCCAGCTCACCACGCGGGGACACAGATACGCAGTATTTT
CASSPRGDTDTQYF
>TRBJ1-2|NA|TRBV7-2|NA
TGTGCCAGCAGCTTAGGTTGGCAGGGATTCTATGGCTACACCTTC
CASSLGWQGFYGYTF
>TRBJ2-7|TRBD2|TRBV11-3|NA
TGTGCCAGCAGCTTTGAGCGGGAGTACGAGCAGTACTTC
CASSFEREYEQYF
>TRBJ2-7|TRBD1|TRBV28|NA
TGTGCCAGCAGAGGGACAGGGACCGGCTCCTACGAGCAGTACTTC
CASRGTGTGSYEQYF
>TRBJ1-1|NA|TRBV5-1|NA
TGCGCCAGCAGTTTGGACACTGCTGGGAACACTGAAGCTTTCTTT
CASSLDTAGNTEAFF
>TRBJ2-7|TRBD1|TRBV25-1|NA
TGTGCCAGCAGTGAATCCCCGAGACAGGGGGCAGGCGAGCAGTACTTC
CASSESPRQGAGEQYF
>TRBJ1-4|NA|TRBV28|NA
TGTGCCAGTTCCAGCCAGGGCAGGGCCACTAATGAAAAACTGTTTTTT
CASSSQGRATNEKLFF
>TRBJ2-5|NA|TRBV6-6|NA
TGTGCCAGCAGTTACTCTCAGAACCAAGAGACCCAGTACTTC
CASSYSQNQETQYF
>TRBJ1-1|NA|TRBV11-3|NA
TGTGCCAGCACCAGCGGAGGGGTGAACACTGAAGCTTTCTTT
CASTSGGVNTEAFF
>TRBJ2-5|NA|TRBV5-5|NA
TGTGCCAGCAGCTTGGCTGTCGAAGAGACCCAGTACTTC
CASSLAVEETQYF
>TRBJ1-2|NA|TRBV18|NA
TGTGCCAGCTCACCAATAAGGGGCGATGGTGAAAACTATGGCTACACCTTC
CASSPIRGDGENYGYTF
>TRBJ2-3|NA|TRBV30|NA
TGTGCCTGGAAGGAGCGGGCTAGCACAGATACGCAGTATTTT
CAWKERASTDTQYF
>TRBJ2-1|TRBD1|TRBV5-4|NA
TGTGCCAGCGGTCGGGACAGGGATTCCAATGAGCAGTTCTTC
CASGRDRDSNEQFF
>TRBJ2-3|NA|TRBV7-2|NA
TGTGCCAGCAGCAGGCGAACAGATACGCAGTATTTT
CASSRRTDTQYF
>TRBJ1-4|TRBD1|TRBV7-9|NA
TGTGCCAGCAGCCTGGGACAGGCTGGTGAAAAACTGTTTTTT
CASSLGQAGEKLFF
>TRBJ2-3|NA|TRBV7-6|NA
TGTGCCAGCAGGCCTTATTCCACAGATACGCAGTATTTT
CASRPYSTDTQYF
>TRBJ1-1|NA|TRBV28|NA
TGTGCCAGCAGTTTTTTCGGGAGGCTGAACACTGAAGCTTTCTTT
CASSFFGRLNTEAFF
>TRBJ1-3|TRBD1|TRBV28|NA
TGTGCCAGCAGGATCCAGGGGGGAAGACACACCATATATTTT
CASRIQGGRHTIYF
>TRBJ1-4|NA|TRBV28|once
TGTGCCAGCGGTACGGGGGTTGTCCGGGAAAAACTGTTTTTT
CASGTGVVREKLFF
>TRBJ2-5|NA|TRBV28|NA
TGTGCCAGCAGTTTAGGGGGGACGGTACAAGAGACCCAGTACTTC
CASSLGGTVQETQYF
>TRBJ2-7|NA|TRBV6-6|NA
TGTGCCAGCAGTTACTTCGACACTGCCTACGAGCAGTACTTC
CASSYFDTAYEQYF
>TRBJ2-3|TRBD1|TRBV7-8|NA
TGTGCCAGCAGCCGTAAACCGGGACAGGGAACAGATACGCAGTATTTT
CASSRKPGQGTDTQYF
>TRBJ2-7|NA|TRBV2|NA
TGTGCCAGCAGTGAAAGGACCCCCTACGAGCAGTACTTC
CASSERTPYEQYF
>TRBJ1-1|NA|TRBV28|NA
TGTGCCAGCAGCACCAGGGAGACTGAAGCTTTCTTT
CASSTRETEAFF